These 21 T cell receptor beta chains were sequenced from one sample in a study of CXCR3-negative and CXCR3-positive naive CD8 T cells. Study-level points and caveats: CXCR3-positive naive cells had TRB CDR3s that were more hydrophobic than CXCR3-negative naive cells had.

For these receptors, no antigen is known. cDNA libraries for TRB were generated by 5' RACE incorporating UMI labels. Using the 5' RACE reads, TCRdb records one entry per CDR3 protein without DNA. In total, the table holds about 150,000 distinct CDR3 sequences. What was sequenced was naive CXCR3+ CD8+ T cells from blood. Sample subset: CD45RO-CCR7+CD27+CD95- naive CD8+ T cells expressing CXCR3 (TNR3+). Receptors were obtained from a human donor in good health. Some clones in this sample may be carry-over from other donors' samples.

The chain joins TRBV11-2 to TRBJ2-7; the D call of TRBD1 rests on TCRdb alone, since no DNA is present to check it. The germline CDR1 and CDR2 sequences are SGHAT and FQNNGV. The CDR3 contains 16 residues. CDR3 sequence reads: CASSPLGNRVTYEQYF.

The gene calls are TRBV27 and TRBJ1-2; TCRdb returns TRBD1, unconfirmable since there is no DNA. In germline, CDR1 is MNHEY, CDR2 SMNVEV (reference sequence). This CDR3 is 15 amino acids long. CDR3 sequence reads: CASSPRPGAGYGYTF.

The chain joins TRBV27 to TRBJ1-1; TCRdb proposes TRBD1, but this gene call is untestable without DNA. Germline V gene data show CDR1 as MNHEY and CDR2 as SMNVEV (reference sequence). CDR3 length equals 15 residues. The CDR3 region is CASSFPPGENTEAFF.

The rearrangement joins TRBV29-1 to TRBJ2-3; the D call from TCRdb, TRBD2, cannot be confirmed without DNA. This CDR3 region has 16 residues. The germline CDR1 and CDR2 sequences are SQVTM and ANQGSEA. CDR3 residues: CSVGGLAGVRTDTQYF.

The CDR3 region is CSASTGPPIHF. V gene TRBV20-1 combines with J gene TRBJ2-4; TCRdb proposes TRBD2, but this gene call is untestable without DNA. The CDR3 loop spans 11 amino acids. Germline CDR1 is DFQATT and CDR2 is SNEGSKA (reference sequence).

The CDR3: CSVRTPTESYGYTF. The rearrangement joins TRBV29-1 to TRBJ1-2. This CDR3 contains 14 residues. Germline lookup yields CDR1 SQVTM and CDR2 ANQGSEA.

This chain connects TRBV20-1 to TRBJ2-7; absent DNA, TCRdb's TRBD1 call cannot be checked. CDR1 is DFQATT, CDR2 SNEGSKA, per germline (reference sequence). The CDR3 totals 14 residues. The CDR3 reads CSASLMGQDYEQYF.

The CDR3 region is CASSFGGETQYF. The rearrangement links TRBV7-2 to TRBJ2-5; the TCRdb call, TRBD1, lacks DNA for checking. This CDR3 spans 12 amino acids. Looked up from germline, CDR1 is SGHTA and CDR2 is FQGNSA.

The rearrangement joins TRBV9 to TRBJ2-1; there is no DNA to check the TCRdb D call of TRBD1. Germline loops: CDR1 SGDLS, CDR2 YYNGEE. The CDR3 covers 19 residues. Here the CDR3 reads CASSVSRDRGAGAENEQFF.

The chain is built from TRBV9 and TRBJ2-2. This CDR3 comprises 16 residues. CDR1 is SGDLS, CDR2 YYNGEE, per germline. The CDR3 sequence is CASSVETSSNTGELFF.

The J gene is TRBJ1-1, the V gene TRBV11-2. The CDR3 runs to 12 residues. Germline lookup yields CDR1 SGHAT and CDR2 FQNNGV. The CDR3 protein is CASSYSNFEAFF.

The chain carries TRBV7-9 and TRBJ2-5; TCRdb lists TRBD2, though no DNA is available to test this call. Germline V gene lookup returns CDR1 SEHNR and CDR2 FQNEAQ (reference sequence). This CDR3 is 15 amino acids long. CDR3 region: CASSRTEGDQETQYF.

J is TRBJ2-7 and V is TRBV28; without DNA, the TCRdb call of TRBD2 cannot be checked. Germline CDR1 is MDHEN and CDR2 is SYDVKM. The CDR3 consists of 14 residues. CDR3 loop: CASSTRTSGYEQYF. Supplemented by reference TRBV28 and TRBJ2-7, the full variable domain reads DVKVTQSSRYLVKRTGEKVFLECVQDMDHENMFWYRQDPGLGLRLIYFSYDVKMKEKGDIPEGYSVSREKKERFSLILESASTNQTSMYLCASSTRTSGYEQYFGPGTRLTVT.

The V and J genes are TRBV4-3 and TRBJ2-7. Germline assignment: CDR1 LGHNA and CDR2 YSLEER. This CDR3 comprises 15 residues. This chain's CDR3 is CASSQDRSGSYEQYF.

The V and J genes are TRBV21-1 and TRBJ2-1; TCRdb returns TRBD2, unconfirmable since there is no DNA. TRBV21-1 is flagged as a pseudogene. This CDR3 comprises 16 residues. CDR3 in amino acids: CASSKASGPCYNEQFF.

This chain joins TRBV13 and TRBJ1-1; the TCRdb D gene call, TRBD1, has no DNA to confirm it. Germline lookup yields CDR1 PRHDT and CDR2 FYEKMQ (reference sequence). The CDR3 runs to 14 residues. This CDR3 is CASSFGRGNTEAFF.

The chain couples TRBV29-1 to TRBJ2-1; TCRdb returns TRBD2, unconfirmable since there is no DNA. The CDR3 is made up of 15 amino acids. Germline V gene lookup returns CDR1 SQVTM and CDR2 ANQGSEA. This CDR3 reads CSVAGTSGDFNEQFF.

V is TRBV15 and J is TRBJ1-1; the D gene TCRdb calls, TRBD1, cannot be checked with no DNA. Germline values: CDR1 LNHNV, CDR2 YYDKDF (reference sequence). The CDR3 has 14 amino acids. The CDR3 loop reads CATSRATGRAEAFF.

The V call is TRBV7-8, the J call TRBJ2-7; TCRdb's assignment of TRBD1 cannot be checked, as there is no DNA. Germline V gene lookup returns CDR1 SGHVS and CDR2 FQNEAQ. The CDR3 loop spans 13 amino acids. CDR3 protein: CASSLRGYYEKYF.

V and J are TRBV14 and TRBJ1-1. CDR1 and CDR2 (germline): SGHDN, FVKESK. This CDR3 is built from 11 residues. This CDR3 reads CASSLQLEAFF. The full variable domain, rest sourced from reference TRBV14 and TRBJ1-1, is EAGVTQFPSHSVIEKGQTVTLRCDPISGHDNLYWYRRVMGKEIKFLLHFVKESKQDESGMPNNRFLAERTGGTYSTLKVQPAELEDSGVYFCASSLQLEAFFGQGTRLTVV.

The chain joins TRBV19 to TRBJ2-2; TCRdb's assignment of TRBD1 cannot be checked, as there is no DNA. This CDR3 is built from 14 residues. CDR1 and CDR2 from the germline V gene are LNHDA and SQIVND (reference sequence). The CDR3 loop is CASTGGAGTGELFF.